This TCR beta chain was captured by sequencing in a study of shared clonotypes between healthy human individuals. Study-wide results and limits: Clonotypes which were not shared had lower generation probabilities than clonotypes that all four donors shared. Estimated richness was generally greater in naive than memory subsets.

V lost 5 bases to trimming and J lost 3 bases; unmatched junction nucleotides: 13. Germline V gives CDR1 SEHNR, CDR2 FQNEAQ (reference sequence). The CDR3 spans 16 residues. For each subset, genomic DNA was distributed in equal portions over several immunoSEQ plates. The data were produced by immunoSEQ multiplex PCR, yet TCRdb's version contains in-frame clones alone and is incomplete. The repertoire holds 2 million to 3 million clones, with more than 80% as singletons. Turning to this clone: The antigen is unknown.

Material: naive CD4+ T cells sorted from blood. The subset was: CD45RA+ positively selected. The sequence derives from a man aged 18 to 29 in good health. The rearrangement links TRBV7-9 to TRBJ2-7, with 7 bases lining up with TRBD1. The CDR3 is CASSPALGTVDYEQYF. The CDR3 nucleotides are TGTGCCAGCAGCCCGGCTCTCGGGACAGTTGACTACGAGCAGTACTTC.